This entry is about one TCR beta chain. These data are taken from a study of T cell changes during pregnancy in multiple sclerosis. This table comes from immunoSEQ multiplex PCR, and its TCRdb copy is limited to in-frame clones, with some not included. Of around 44,000 clones listed, roughly 92% are singletons. This TCR was sampled from a female donor with multiple sclerosis, enrolled in a pregnancy study. The sequenced sample was peripheral blood.

Written as DNA, the CDR3 is TGTGCCAGCAGCCACCAGGGACAGGGGGCGAATGTCTACGAGCAGTACTTC. This translates into CASSHQGQGANVYEQYF. The gene calls are TRBV4-2 and TRBJ2-7; the match to TRBD1 covers 12 bases. Trimming cost V 3 bases and J 3 bases; bases outside gene matches: 9. The CDR3 consists of 17 residues. Looked up from germline, CDR1 is LGHNA and CDR2 is YNFKEQ.